This note documents a single TCR beta chain sequence. Method: immunoSEQ multiplex PCR; TCRdb's copy keeps in-frame clones and lacks some. This sample has some 200,000 clones, with approximately 70% found just once. The data derive from a study of cytotoxic CD8 clonotypes in ibrutinib-treated CLL. Germline V gives CDR1 SEHNR, CDR2 FQNEAQ (reference sequence). V lost 2 bases to trimming and J lost 4 bases, with 9 bases between them. This CDR3 region has 13 residues. This chain links TRBV7-9 with TRBJ2-7, with a weak D call TRBD2 (6 bases). This specimen was PBMCs, taken after 12 months of ibrutinib treatment. This receptor was obtained from a human donor with chronic lymphocytic leukemia. CDR3 sequence: CASSLRRGYEQYF. The CDR3 DNA reads as TGTGCCAGCAGCTTAAGACGGGGGTACGAGCAGTACTTC.